A single sample is the source of the 23 T cell receptor beta chains below, sequenced in a study of cytomegalovirus exposure and HLA in healthy donors. The study ran its PCR with 60 Vbeta and 13 Jbeta primers. Using immunoSEQ multiplex PCR, the repertoire was profiled, and TCRdb retains in-frame clones only, with some absent. The table includes 80,000 to 95,000 clones, just under 85% detected once. Sequencing was done on a sample of PBMCs. Receptor source: a woman younger than 30 in good health and CMV-seropositive.

The chain combines TRBV6-6 with TRBJ1-1, with TRBD1 matching 7 bases. This CDR3 has 14 amino acids. Losses at the gene ends were 6 bases for V and 0 bases for J; bases not matched to a gene: 4. The germline gives CDR1 MNHNY, CDR2 SVGAGI (reference sequence). The CDR3 is CASRRDSVNTEAFF. The CDR3 DNA sequence: TGTGCCAGCAGGCGGGACAGCGTGAACACTGAAGCTTTCTTT.

V gene TRBV19 combines with J gene TRBJ1-2; D gene ambiguous. Germline-derived CDR1 and CDR2 are LNHDA and SQIVND (reference sequence). Trimming removed 2 bases at V and 3 bases at J, with 7 bases between. The CDR3 contains 13 residues. CDR3 nucleotide sequence: TGTGCCAGTAGTATACATCCCCACTATGGCTACACCTTC. Amino acid sequence: CASSIHPHYGYTF.

This clone was picked up a small number of times. The chain couples TRBV28 to TRBJ2-3; 12 nucleotides line up with TRBD2. The CDR3 contains 16 residues. Unmatched junction bases numbered 5, after V lost 3 bases and J lost 4 bases. Germline CDR1 is MDHEN and CDR2 is SYDVKM. The CDR3 DNA reads TGTGCCAGCAGTTTGACTAGCGGGAGTGGCCCAGATACGCAGTATTTT. Translating gives CASSLTSGSGPDTQYF.

The chain links TRBV18 to TRBJ2-3; D is uncertain. The germline V and J ends were trimmed by 3 bases and 4 bases, with 8 bases remaining between them. The length of the CDR3 is 13 residues. The germline V gene encodes CDR1 KGHSH and CDR2 LQKENI. DNA for the CDR3: TGTGCCAGCTCACCTACCTTAGCAGATACGCAGTATTTT. Protein product: CASSPTLADTQYF. Using reference TRBV18 and TRBJ2-3 for the parts outside the CDR3, the full variable domain is NAGVMQNPRHLVRRRGQEARLRCSPMKGHSHVYWYRQLPEEGLKFMVYLQKENIIDESGMPKERFSAEFPKEGPSILRIQQVVRGDSAAYFCASSPTLADTQYFGPGTRLTVL.

The chain is built from TRBV18 and TRBJ1-1, with a weak D call TRBD1 (6 bases). The CDR3 has 13 residues. Trimming took off 0 bases at V and 8 bases at J, with 10 bases between the two ends. Germline CDR1 KGHSH, CDR2 LQKENI. Here the CDR3 reads CASSPPGTWEAFF. The CDR3 DNA reads as TGTGCCAGCTCACCACCGGGGACATGGGAAGCTTTCTTT.

The chain combines TRBV19 with TRBJ2-7; maybe TRBD1 (5 bases). There are 15 residues in the CDR3. V was pared by 3 bases and J by 0 bases, with 12 bases between. CDR1 is LNHDA and CDR2 is SQIVND in the germline V gene (reference sequence). This CDR3 reads CASSMSGPSSYEQYF. Here the CDR3 DNA reads TGTGCCAGTAGTATGTCAGGGCCAAGCTCCTACGAGCAGTACTTC.

V and J are TRBV6-1 and TRBJ2-7, with 9 bases lining up with TRBD2. With 7 bases clipped from V and 4 bases from J, the junction kept 8 bases outside the gene matches. Per germline, CDR1 MNHNS and CDR2 SASEGT. The CDR3 length is 14 residues. CDR3 sequence (DNA): TGTGCCAGCAACGGCGGGGGGGTTAGTTACGAGCAGTACTTC. This codes for CASNGGGVSYEQYF.

The V call is TRBV28, the J call TRBJ1-1, with D unclear. The CDR3 length is 12 residues. The V gene lost 9 bases and the J gene lost 3 bases, with 11 bases spanning the gap. CDR1 is MDHEN and CDR2 is SYDVKM in the germline V gene. The CDR3 loop reads CASFGRDTEAFF. The DNA of the CDR3 is TGTGCCAGTTTCGGGCGGGACACTGAAGCTTTCTTT.

The V and J genes are TRBV5-6 and TRBJ2-7; the match to TRBD1 covers 9 bases. CDR1 and CDR2 (germline): SGHDT, YYEEEE. V was clipped by 4 bases and J by 6 bases; unmatched bases: 5. The CDR3 has 13 residues. The CDR3 here is CASSGTGTSEQYF. The CDR3 bases are TGTGCCAGCAGCGGGACAGGGACTTCCGAGCAGTACTTC.

The chain couples TRBV4-1 to TRBJ2-3; TRBD2 agrees at 9 bases. V gave up 1 base and J gave up 5 bases; unmatched junction bases: 7. This CDR3 comprises 16 residues. The germline V gene has CDR1 MGHRA and CDR2 YSYEKL. The CDR3 nucleotides are TGCGCCAGCAGCCAAGGTTTAAGCGGGGGGCAAGATACGCAGTATTTT. Translation gives CASSQGLSGGQDTQYF.

In its sample, this clone was seen once. CDR3 DNA sequence: TGTGCCAGCAGCCCTGGGGTAGCGGGCTCCTACGAGCAGTACTTC. The encoded protein is CASSPGVAGSYEQYF. The rearrangement links TRBV5-6 to TRBJ2-7, with TRBD2 matching over 7 bases. The V gene's germline CDR1 is SGHDT and CDR2 YYEEEE. V was pared by 4 bases and J by 0 bases, with 7 bases of the junction left unmatched. The CDR3 consists of 15 residues. The full variable domain, rest sourced from reference TRBV5-6 and TRBJ2-7, is DAGVTQSPTHLIKTRGQQVTLRCSPKSGHDTVSWYQQALGQGPQFIFQYYEEEERQRGNFPDRFSGHQFPNYSSELNVNALLLGDSALYLCASSPGVAGSYEQYFGPGTRLTVT.

V usage is TRBV4-2 and J usage is TRBJ2-5; TRBD2 is a possible D gene (6 bases). Germline assignment: CDR1 LGHNA and CDR2 YNFKEQ. This CDR3 is 13 amino acids long. The V end was cut by 4 bases, the J end by 5 bases, with 11 bases between. CDR3 in amino acids: CASSPGVGETQYF. In nucleotides, the CDR3 is TGTGCCAGCAGCCCGGGGGTCGGGGAGACCCAGTACTTC.

This chain links TRBV30 with TRBJ2-5; 10 bases map to TRBD1. V trimming: 5 bases; J trimming: 4 bases; junction bases outside the gene matches: 4. The V gene's germline CDR1 is GTSNPN and CDR2 SVGIG (reference sequence). This CDR3 has 13 residues. CDR3 residues: CAWGTGAGETQYF. CDR3 DNA sequence: TGTGCCTGGGGGACAGGGGCGGGAGAGACCCAGTACTTC.

Only a few counts were recorded for this clone. The gene calls are TRBV2 and TRBJ1-1, with D possibly TRBD1 on 5 matching bases. Germline CDR1 SNHLY, CDR2 FYNNEI. Trimming shortened V by 7 bases and J by 2 bases, and 17 bases separated the two germline ends. The length of the CDR3 is 15 residues. The CDR3 region is CASTLFSGANTEAFF. CDR3 bases: TGTGCCAGCACCCTGTTTAGTGGGGCTAACACTGAAGCTTTCTTT.

J is TRBJ1-2 and V is TRBV6-5, with D possibly TRBD1 on 6 matching bases. This CDR3 comprises 13 residues. V was shortened by 6 bases and J by 4 bases, with 12 bases between the two germline ends. Germline lookup yields CDR1 MNHEY and CDR2 SVGAGI. CDR3 in DNA: TGTGCCAGCAGGCCCACAGGGACCTATGGCTACACCTTC. It encodes CASRPTGTYGYTF.

The table lists this clone with a few counts. This sequence joins TRBV6-4 and TRBJ1-1; D uncertain. This CDR3 contains 13 residues. The V end was cut by 4 bases, the J end by 3 bases, with 9 bases between. Germline V gene data show CDR1 as MRHNA and CDR2 as SNTAGT. The DNA of the CDR3 is TGTGCCAGCAGTGTTAGTGAGGACACTGAAGCTTTCTTT. Residues: CASSVSEDTEAFF.

CDR3 coding DNA: TGTGCCAGCAGTTTCCTCGGAGGGATTCGAACCGAGCAGTACTTC. Amino acid sequence: CASSFLGGIRTEQYF. The chain combines TRBV28 with TRBJ2-7; D may be TRBD2 (6 bases). Germline lookup yields CDR1 MDHEN and CDR2 SYDVKM. Trimming removed 3 bases at V and 6 bases at J, with 18 bases between. This CDR3 is built from 15 residues.

In its sample, this clone was seen a few times. The CDR3 DNA sequence: TGTGCCAGCAGCGGAAACAGGGGGTGGGGCAATGAGCAGTTCTTC. It encodes CASSGNRGWGNEQFF. The chain recombines TRBV11-2 with TRBJ2-1; 8 bases are shared with TRBD1. The germline CDR1 and CDR2 sequences are SGHAT and FQNNGV. V lost 5 bases and J lost 6; bases outside the gene matches: 9. This CDR3 spans 15 amino acids.

The chain is built from TRBV30 and TRBJ2-3, with no clear D. Per germline, CDR1 GTSNPN and CDR2 SVGIG (reference sequence). The V and J ends lost 2 bases and 6 bases respectively, with 6 bases between them. This CDR3 region has 11 residues. The CDR3 here is CAWSMRDTQYF. CDR3 DNA: TGTGCCTGGAGTATGAGGGATACGCAGTATTTT.

The V call is TRBV5-6, the J call TRBJ1-2, with 12 bases that match TRBD1. Germline V lookup: CDR1 SGHDT, CDR2 YYEEEE. With 3 bases clipped from V and 3 bases from J, the junction kept 12 bases outside the gene matches. There are 18 residues in the CDR3. The CDR3 sequence is CASSSGTGGGRSDYGYTF. The CDR3 DNA follows: TGTGCCAGCAGCTCCGGGACAGGGGGCGGTAGGAGTGACTATGGCTACACCTTC.

The chain has TRBV4-2 and TRBJ1-5; maybe TRBD1 (5 bases). V was cut by 0 bases and J by 11 bases, with 14 bases left in between. The CDR3 consists of 14 residues. Germline CDR1 reads LGHNA; CDR2 reads YNFKEQ. The chain's CDR3 is CASSQDRGGEAQHF. The CDR3 DNA follows: TGTGCCAGCAGCCAAGATCGGGGGGGGGAGGCCCAGCATTTT.

This chain joins TRBV25-1 and TRBJ1-1, with 9 bases lining up with TRBD1. This CDR3 region has 15 residues. Germline V gives CDR1 MGHDK, CDR2 SYGVNS. V shed 2 bases, J shed 5 bases, and the junction held 6 bases outside the gene matches. CDR3 protein: CASSEPGTGSTEAFF. In nucleotides, the CDR3 is TGTGCCAGCAGTGAACCGGGGACAGGGTCAACTGAAGCTTTCTTT. The variable domain in full, with the rest retrieved from reference TRBV25-1 and TRBJ1-1, is EADIYQTPRYLVIGTGKKITLECSQTMGHDKMYWYQQDPGMELHLIHYSYGVNSTEKGDLSSESTVSRIRTEHFPLTLESARPSHTSQYLCASSEPGTGSTEAFFGQGTRLTVV.

The rearrangement joins TRBV19 to TRBJ1-5; possibly TRBD1 for D (5 bases). Trimming removed 5 bases from V and 5 bases from J, with 10 bases in between. Germline loops: CDR1 LNHDA, CDR2 SQIVND (reference sequence). The CDR3 loop spans 13 amino acids. The CDR3 spells CASSERQYQPQHF. DNA of the CDR3: TGTGCCAGTAGTGAGCGACAGTATCAGCCCCAGCATTTT.